This paragraph covers one T cell receptor beta chain sequence. Its antigen is unknown. This specimen comes from a study of CD8 T cells in ankylosing spondylitis. General study points: Disease-linked clones reportedly concentrated significantly in matched ankylosing spondylitis synovial fluid. Seemingly characteristic of ankylosing spondylitis blood was a TCR beta motif consisting of about 8 highly homologous variants. Prior work had noted some motif variants in reactive arthritis blood and synovial fluid. Disease-linked clones proved CD8+ and comparatively uncommon in peripheral blood.

The authors made TCR beta libraries by quantitative 5'-RACE with molecular barcodes. TCRdb reprocessed the 5' RACE reads with MiXCR, giving one entry per CDR3 protein. The top ten hold under 55% of the sample, which has over 200,000 distinct CDR3 sequences, approximately 16% seen once. The TCR comes from a male donor with ankylosing spondylitis. Sequenced material: blood, either unsorted or a sorted T cell fraction (not recorded which).

The CDR3 DNA reads as TGCGCCAGCAGCACCCGGGACAGGGGGTCACCCCAAGAGACCCAGTACTTC. It is translated as CASSTRDRGSPQETQYF. This chain uses TRBV5-1 with TRBJ2-5; 11 positions agree with TRBD1. Germline V gene sequence: CDR1 SGHRS, CDR2 YFSETQ. This CDR3 has 17 residues. With 4 bases clipped from V and 1 base from J, the junction kept 9 bases outside the gene matches. The full variable domain, its missing parts supplied by reference TRBV5-1 and TRBJ2-5, is KAGVTQTPRYLIKTRGQQVTLSCSPISGHRSVSWYQQTPGQGLQFLFEYFSETQRNKGNFPGRFSGRQFSNSRSEMNVSTLELGDSALYLCASSTRDRGSPQETQYFGPGTRLLVL.